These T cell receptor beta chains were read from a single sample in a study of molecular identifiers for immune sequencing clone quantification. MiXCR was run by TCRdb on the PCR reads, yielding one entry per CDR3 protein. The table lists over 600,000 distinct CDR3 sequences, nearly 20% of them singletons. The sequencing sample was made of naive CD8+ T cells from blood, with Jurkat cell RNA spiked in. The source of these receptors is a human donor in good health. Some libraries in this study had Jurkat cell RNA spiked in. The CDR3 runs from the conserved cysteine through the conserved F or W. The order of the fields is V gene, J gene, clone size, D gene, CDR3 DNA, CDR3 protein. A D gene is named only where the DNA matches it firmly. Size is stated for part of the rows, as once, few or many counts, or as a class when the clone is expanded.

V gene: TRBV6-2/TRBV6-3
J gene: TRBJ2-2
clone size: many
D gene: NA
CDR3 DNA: TGTGCCAGCAGTGAGAAGTACACCGGGGAGCTGTTTTTT
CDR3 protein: CASSEKYTGELFF

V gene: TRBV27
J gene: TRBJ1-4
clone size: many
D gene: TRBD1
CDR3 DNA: TGTGCCAGCAGTTCACAGGGGGCAACTAATGAAAAACTGTTTTTT
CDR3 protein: CASSSQGATNEKLFF

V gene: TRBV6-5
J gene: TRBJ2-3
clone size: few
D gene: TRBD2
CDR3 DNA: TGTGCCAGCAGTTACATCGGACTAGCGGATACAGATACGCAGTATTTT
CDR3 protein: CASSYIGLADTDTQYF

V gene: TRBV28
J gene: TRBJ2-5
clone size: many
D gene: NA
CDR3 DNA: TGTGCCAGCAGTTTACTCGCAGTAAACCAAGAGACCCAGTACTTC
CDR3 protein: CASSLLAVNQETQYF

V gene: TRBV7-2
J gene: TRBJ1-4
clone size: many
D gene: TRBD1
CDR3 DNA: TGTGCCAGCAGCTTAGCCGGGACAGGGGGGGCTAATGAAAAACTGTTTTTT
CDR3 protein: CASSLAGTGGANEKLFF

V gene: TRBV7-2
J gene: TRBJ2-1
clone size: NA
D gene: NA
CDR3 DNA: TGTGCCAGCAGCCCAGGAGGGGGGTACAATGAGCAGTTCTTC
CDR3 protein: CASSPGGGYNEQFF

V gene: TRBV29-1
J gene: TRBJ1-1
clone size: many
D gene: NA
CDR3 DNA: TGCAGCGTTGAAGAGTGGGGGGAAGCTTTCTTT
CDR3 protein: CSVEEWGEAFF

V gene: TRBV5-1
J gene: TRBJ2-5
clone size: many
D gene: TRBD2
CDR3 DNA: TGCGCCAGCAGCTCCCGTCATGGAGCGGGGGGGCCCGGGGAGACCCAGTACTTC
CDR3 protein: CASSSRHGAGGPGETQYF

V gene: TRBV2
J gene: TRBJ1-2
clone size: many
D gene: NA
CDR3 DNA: TGTGCCAGCAGTGAACAGAGACAGGCTAACTATGGCTACACCTTC
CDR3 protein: CASSEQRQANYGYTF

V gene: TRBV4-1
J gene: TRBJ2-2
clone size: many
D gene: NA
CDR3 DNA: TGCGCCAGCAGCCTAAAACAGGGGAACACCGGGGAGCTGTTTTTT
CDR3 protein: CASSLKQGNTGELFF

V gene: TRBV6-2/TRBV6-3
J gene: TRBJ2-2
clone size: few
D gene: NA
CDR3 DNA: TGTGCCAGCAGTCCCCTTCGGACCTCGAACACCGGGGAGCTGTTTTTT
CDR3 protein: CASSPLRTSNTGELFF

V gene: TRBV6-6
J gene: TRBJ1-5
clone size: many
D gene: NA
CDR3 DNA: TGTGCCAGCTGTACGATGTTGGGCAATCAGCCCCAGCATTTT
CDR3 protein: CASCTMLGNQPQHF

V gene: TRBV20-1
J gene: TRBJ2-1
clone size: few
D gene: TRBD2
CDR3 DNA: TGCAGTGCGGAGGCCGGGACTAGGGCCTACAATGAGCAGTTCTTC
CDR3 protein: CSAEAGTRAYNEQFF

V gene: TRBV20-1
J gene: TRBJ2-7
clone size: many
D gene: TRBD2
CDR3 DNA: TGCAGTGCTAGAGATATAACTAGCGGGAGGTACGAGCAGTACTTC
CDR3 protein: CSARDITSGRYEQYF

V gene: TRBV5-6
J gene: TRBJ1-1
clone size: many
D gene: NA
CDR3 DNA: TGTGCCAGCAGCTGGGGGGAGGCTGAAGCTTTCTTT
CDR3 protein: CASSWGEAEAFF

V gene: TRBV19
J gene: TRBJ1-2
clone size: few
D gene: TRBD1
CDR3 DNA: TGTGCCAGTAGTCCCGTTTTGGACAGGATCAAAGCTAACTATGGCTACACCTTC
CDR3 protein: CASSPVLDRIKANYGYTF

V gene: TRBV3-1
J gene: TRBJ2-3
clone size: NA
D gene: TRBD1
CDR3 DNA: TGTGCCAGCAGCCAAGATCCCGGACAGGGGTTCACAGATACGCAGTATTTT
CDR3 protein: CASSQDPGQGFTDTQYF

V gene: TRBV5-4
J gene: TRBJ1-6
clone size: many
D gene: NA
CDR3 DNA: TGTGCCAGCAGCTGGTTCAGGGGTGGGAATTCACCCCTCCACTTT
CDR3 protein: CASSWFRGGNSPLHF

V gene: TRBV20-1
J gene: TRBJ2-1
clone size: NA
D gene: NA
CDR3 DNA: TGCAGTGCTCCGGCCCGGGACCTCCAACCCAGCTCCTACAATGAGCGGTTCTTC
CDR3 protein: CSAPARDLQPSSYNERFF

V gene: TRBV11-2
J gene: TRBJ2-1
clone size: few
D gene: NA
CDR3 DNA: TGTGCCAGCAGCTTAGCTGTGACCTACCTCTACAATGAGCAGTTCTTC
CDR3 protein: CASSLAVTYLYNEQFF

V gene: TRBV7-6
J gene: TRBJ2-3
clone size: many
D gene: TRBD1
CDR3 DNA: TGTGCCAGCAGTCCCGGGACAGCCACAGATACGCAGTATTTT
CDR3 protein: CASSPGTATDTQYF

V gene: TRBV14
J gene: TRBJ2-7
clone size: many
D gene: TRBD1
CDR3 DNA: TGTGCCAGCAGCCCACAGGGGGTCGACGAGCAGTACTTC
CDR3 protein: CASSPQGVDEQYF

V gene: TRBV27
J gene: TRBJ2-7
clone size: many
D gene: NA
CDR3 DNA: TGTGCCAGCAGTTTATTGGGGGAGACCTACGAGCAGTACTTC
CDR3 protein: CASSLLGETYEQYF

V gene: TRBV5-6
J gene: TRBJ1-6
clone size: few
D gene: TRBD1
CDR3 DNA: TGTGCCAGCAGCTCCCTCACGGACAGGGGCGTTTCACCCCTCCACTTT
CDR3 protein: CASSSLTDRGVSPLHF

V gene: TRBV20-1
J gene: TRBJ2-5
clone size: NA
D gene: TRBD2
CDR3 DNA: TGCAGTGCTAGAGAAGGGACTAGCGGGGGCGTGGCCCAGTACTTC
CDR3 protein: CSAREGTSGGVAQYF

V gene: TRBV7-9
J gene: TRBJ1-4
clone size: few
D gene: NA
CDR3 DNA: TGTGCCAGCAGCCCCAGGGCTGGGCTAGGGACTAATGAAAAACTGTTTTTT
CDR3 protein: CASSPRAGLGTNEKLFF

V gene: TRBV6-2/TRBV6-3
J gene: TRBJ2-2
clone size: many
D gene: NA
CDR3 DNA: TGTGCCAGCAGTTACTCGACCGGGGAGCTGTTTTTT
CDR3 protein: CASSYSTGELFF

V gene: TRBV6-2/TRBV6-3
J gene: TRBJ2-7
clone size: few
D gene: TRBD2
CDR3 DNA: TGTGCCAGCAGTTACGGACTAGCGGGGAACGAGCAGTACTTC
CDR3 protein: CASSYGLAGNEQYF

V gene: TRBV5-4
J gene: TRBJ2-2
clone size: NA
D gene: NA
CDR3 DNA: TGTGCCTGCAGCTTGTCGAGGGAGGGGGGCACCGGGGAGCTGTTTTTT
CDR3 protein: CACSLSREGGTGELFF

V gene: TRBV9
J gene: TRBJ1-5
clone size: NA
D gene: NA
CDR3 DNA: TGTGCCAGCAGCGTAGTGGGGGCCCCTCGGGATCAGCCCCAGCATTTT
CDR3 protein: CASSVVGAPRDQPQHF

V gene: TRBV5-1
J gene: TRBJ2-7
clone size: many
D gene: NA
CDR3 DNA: TGCGCCAGCAGCTGGGACGGGGACGAGCAGTACTTC
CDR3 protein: CASSWDGDEQYF

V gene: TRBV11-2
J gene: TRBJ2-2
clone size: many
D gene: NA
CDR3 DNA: TGTGCCAGCAGCTCTGGACCTGTGGGATTACCCGGGGAGCTGTTTTTT
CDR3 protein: CASSSGPVGLPGELFF

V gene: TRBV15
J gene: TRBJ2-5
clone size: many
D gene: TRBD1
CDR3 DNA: TGTGCCACCAGCCGAGGGACAGCTTTACAAGAGACCCAGTACTTC
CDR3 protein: CATSRGTALQETQYF

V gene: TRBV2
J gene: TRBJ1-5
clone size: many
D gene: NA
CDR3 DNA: TGTGCCAGCACCTCGGGGGTAGGTAATCAGCCCCAGCATTTT
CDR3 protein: CASTSGVGNQPQHF

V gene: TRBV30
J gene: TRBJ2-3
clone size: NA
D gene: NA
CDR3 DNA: TGTGCCTGGACCCTAGGCATCTCGGAGTTCACAGATACGCAGTATTTT
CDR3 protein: CAWTLGISEFTDTQYF

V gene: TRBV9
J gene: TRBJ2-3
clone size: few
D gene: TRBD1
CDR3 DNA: TGTGCCAGCAGCGCCGGGACAGGGGCTTCCTGGGCAGATACGCAGTATTTT
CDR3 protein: CASSAGTGASWADTQYF

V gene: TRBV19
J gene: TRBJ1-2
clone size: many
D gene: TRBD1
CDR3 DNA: TGTGCCAGTAGTATTTCCTCGACAGGGCGATATGGCTACACCTTC
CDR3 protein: CASSISSTGRYGYTF

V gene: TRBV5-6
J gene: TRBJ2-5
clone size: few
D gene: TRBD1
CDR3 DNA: TGTGCCAGCAGCTTGTTCGGGACAGCGCAAGAGACCCAGTACTTC
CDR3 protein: CASSLFGTAQETQYF

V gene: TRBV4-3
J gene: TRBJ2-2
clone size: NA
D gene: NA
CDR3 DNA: TGCGCCAGCAGCCAAGATTATACGGTCAGGGGCGAAGCCGGGGAGCTGTTTTTT
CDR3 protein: CASSQDYTVRGEAGELFF

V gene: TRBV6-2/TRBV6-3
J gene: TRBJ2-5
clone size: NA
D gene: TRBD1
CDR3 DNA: TGTGCCAGCAGCCACCTCGGGACAGCCACTTACCAAGAGACCCAGTACTTC
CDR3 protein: CASSHLGTATYQETQYF

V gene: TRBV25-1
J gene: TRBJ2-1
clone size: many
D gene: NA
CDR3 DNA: TGTGCCAGCAGTGATGAGGGCGGGAAGTACAATGAGCAGTTCTTC
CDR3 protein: CASSDEGGKYNEQFF

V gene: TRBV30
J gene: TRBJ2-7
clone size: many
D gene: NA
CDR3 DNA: TGTGCCTGGAGTGTACTGGCAGACGGGGAGCAGTACTTC
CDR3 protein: CAWSVLADGEQYF

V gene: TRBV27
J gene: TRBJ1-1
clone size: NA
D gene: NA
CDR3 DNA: TGTGCCAGCAGTTTACAGAGGGGCAGGGTCACTGAAGCTTTCTTT
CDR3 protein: CASSLQRGRVTEAFF

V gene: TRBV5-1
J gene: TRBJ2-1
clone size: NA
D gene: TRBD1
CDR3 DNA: TGCGCCAGCAGCTTGGCCACTGGACAGGGGTACAATGAGCAGTTCTTC
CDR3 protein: CASSLATGQGYNEQFF

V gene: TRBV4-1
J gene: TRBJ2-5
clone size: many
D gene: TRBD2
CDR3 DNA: TGCGCCAGCAGCCCGACTAGCGGGACATCTGAGACCCAGTACTTC
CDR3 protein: CASSPTSGTSETQYF

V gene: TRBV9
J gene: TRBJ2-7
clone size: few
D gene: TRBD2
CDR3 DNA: TGTGCCAGCGGCGTAGAGTGGGATAGCGGGAGGTACGAGCAGTACTTC
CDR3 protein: CASGVEWDSGRYEQYF

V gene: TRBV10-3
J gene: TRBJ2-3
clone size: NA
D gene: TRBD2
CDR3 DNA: TGTGCCATCAGTGAGTCTTTAAGAGCGGGGGCTAGCACAGATACGCAGTATTTT
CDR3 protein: CAISESLRAGASTDTQYF

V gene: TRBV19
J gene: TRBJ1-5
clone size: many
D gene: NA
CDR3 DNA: TGTGCCAGTAGTATTGTGACTAAACAGCCCCAGCATTTT
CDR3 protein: CASSIVTKQPQHF

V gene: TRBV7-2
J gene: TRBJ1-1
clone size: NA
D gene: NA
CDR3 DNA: TGTGCCAGCAGCTTAGCGACAGGCTGGGGCACTGAAGCTTTCTTT
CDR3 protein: CASSLATGWGTEAFF

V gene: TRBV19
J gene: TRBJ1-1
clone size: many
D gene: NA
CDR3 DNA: TGTGCCAGTAGTATAGATCTCCGAGGGCACCGCATGAACACTGAAGCTTTCTTT
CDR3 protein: CASSIDLRGHRMNTEAFF

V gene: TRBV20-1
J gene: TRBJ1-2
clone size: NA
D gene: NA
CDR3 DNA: TGCGGTGCTAGGGGGACCCATTTTTTCGGTGGCTACACCTTC
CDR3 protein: CGARGTHFFGGYTF

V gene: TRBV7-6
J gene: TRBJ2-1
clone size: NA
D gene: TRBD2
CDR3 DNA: TGTGCCAGCAGCCTCAAAGTTGGTAGCGGGGTTTCCTACAATGAGCGGTTCTTC
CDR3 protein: CASSLKVGSGVSYNERFF

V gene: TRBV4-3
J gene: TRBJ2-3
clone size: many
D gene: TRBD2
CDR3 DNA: TGCGCCAGCAGCCAAGGGGCCGGGGGAACTAGCGGGACTTGGGGAACAGATACGCAGTATTTT
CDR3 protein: CASSQGAGGTSGTWGTDTQYF

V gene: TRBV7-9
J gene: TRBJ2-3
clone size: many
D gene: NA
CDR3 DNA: TGTGCCAGCAGCTCAACCAGGGACACTAGCACAGATACGCAGTATTTT
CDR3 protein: CASSSTRDTSTDTQYF

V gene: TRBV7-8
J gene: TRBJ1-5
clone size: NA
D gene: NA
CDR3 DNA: TGTGCCAGCAGCTTAGAAGAAACAGGTAGCGATCAGCCCCAGCATTTT
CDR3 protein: CASSLEETGSDQPQHF

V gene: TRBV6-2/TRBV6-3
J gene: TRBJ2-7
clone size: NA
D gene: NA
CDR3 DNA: TGTGCCAGCAGTTACTCGACGGAGACCTACGAGCAGTACTTC
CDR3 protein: CASSYSTETYEQYF

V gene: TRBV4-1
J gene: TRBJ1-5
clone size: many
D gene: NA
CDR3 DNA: TGCGCCAGCAGCCAAGGCGGCGCTTTCCAGCCCCAGCATTTT
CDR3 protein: CASSQGGAFQPQHF

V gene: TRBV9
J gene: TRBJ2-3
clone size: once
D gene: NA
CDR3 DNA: TGTGTCAGCAGCCCCCCATTGGGGACACCAGATACGCAGTATTTT
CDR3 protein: CVSSPPLGTPDTQYF

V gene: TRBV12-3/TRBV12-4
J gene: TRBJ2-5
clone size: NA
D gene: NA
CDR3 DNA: TGTGCCAGCAGTTCAGGGACTGGCGGGAGAGGGGGATACCAAGAGACCCAGTACTTC
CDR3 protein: CASSSGTGGRGGYQETQYF

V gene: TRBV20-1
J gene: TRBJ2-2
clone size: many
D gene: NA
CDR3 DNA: TGCAGTGCTAGGGATCCGGTCACGACGAACACCGGGGAGCTGTTTTTT
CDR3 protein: CSARDPVTTNTGELFF